The 16 T cell receptor beta chains in this list originate from one sample, sequenced in a study of tumor-infiltrating lymphocytes in primary liver carcinoma (dated by TCRdb to the late 2010s). Sequencing was carried out with an Illumina HiSeq 2500. Using a constant-region primer and ProtoScript II reverse transcriptase, TCRbeta-specific cDNA was reverse-transcribed from roughly 460 ng total RNA. Three nested multiplex PCR rounds, following a slightly modified ARM-PCR procedure, were used to build the TCRbeta libraries. The first two PCR rounds used multiplex TRBV1-TRBV30 forward primers with a Cbeta reverse primer, each for roughly 11 cycles. The public sequencing data were trimmed at Q25 with fastp and processed into clonotypes with MiXCR by TCRdb, which kept only in-frame beta chains. One record per CDR3 amino acid sequence lists the most common genes and DNA. In this sample the table shows tens of thousands of distinct CDR3 sequences, about 74% of which occur a single time. Around 29% of the sample lies in the top ten.

Total RNA and DNA were co-extracted without cell sorting from approximately 22-30 mg of bulk tissue using the AllPrep DNA/RNA mini kit. Sequenced sample: liver tumor tissue from sampling region 5. The cell subset or site label on this specimen signifies: tumor region T5, tumor centre. All receptors derive from a woman between 25 and 40 years old with primary liver carcinoma and hepatitis B virus infection.

The V and J genes are TRBV6-5 and TRBJ2-5, with 10 positions matching TRBD1. V shed 9 bases and J 13 bases; nucleotides not matched to a gene: 14. Germline CDR1 is MNHEY and CDR2 is SVGAGI. The length of the CDR3 is 13 residues. In DNA form, the CDR3 reads TGTGCCAGGAGTACCGACAGGGGGCTGACACGGTACTTC. It encodes CARSTDRGLTRYF.

About this clonotype: One end of the junction fails to match germline, which may point to a read error. The V and J genes are TRBV29-1 and TRBJ2-1; 7 bases match TRBD2. CDR3 length: 12 amino acids. The V gene's germline CDR1 is SQVTM and CDR2 ANQGSEA. The CDR3 DNA reads as TGCAGCGCCCTAAGGGACTACAATGAGAAGTCTTTC. Its protein is CSALRDYNEKSF.

This clonotype was seen only a few times. One end of the junction does not line up with germline, which may come from a read error. The chain uses TRBV11-3 and TRBJ1-6; unclear D gene. Germline CDR1 is SGHNT and CDR2 is YENEEA. The CDR3 is made up of 15 amino acids. The DNA of the CDR3 is TGTGCCAGCAGCTTTATGCGGAGCTATAATTCAACCCTCCACTTT. Amino acids: CASSFMRSYNSTLHF.

In the case of this clonotype: Relative to the germline gene, one junction end is altered; a read error may explain this. This chain links TRBV6-5 with TRBJ1-1; D remains unclear. The length of the CDR3 is 17 residues. Germline V gives CDR1 MNHEY, CDR2 SVGAGI. CDR3 coding DNA: TGTGTCAGCAGGACTCTAACAAGGCCCGACCGTCTCGCTGAAGCTCTCTTT. It encodes CVSRTLTRPDRLAEALF.

In the case of this clonotype: Since no conserved phenylalanine or tryptophan closes the CDR3, a read error is the likely cause. The chain recombines TRBV29-1 with TRBJ1-2, with D uncertain. CDR1 and CDR2 from the germline V gene are SQVTM and ANQGSEA. V lost 4 bases and J 11 bases, leaving 17 bases between the germline ends. CDR3 length: 12 residues. The CDR3 is CSVVHWGVGYTL. The CDR3 bases are TGCAGCGTTGTCCATTGGGGTGTCGGTTACACCTTA.

Turning to this clonotype: At one of its ends the junction is not consistent with the germline gene, which may arise from a read error. V gene TRBV11-2 combines with J gene TRBJ2-7, with D tentatively TRBD2 (5 bases). The V gene's germline CDR1 is SGHAT and CDR2 FQNNGV. The CDR3 runs 12 residues. CDR3 sequence (DNA): TGTGTCAGTAGCTCCTACGACTACGGGCAGTACTTC. It is translated as CVSSSYDYGQYF.

With regard to this clonotype: At one boundary the junction diverges from the germline segment, which might be a read error. The chain has TRBV6-5 and TRBJ2-7; D is unresolved. CDR1 is MNHEY, CDR2 SVGAGI, per germline. The CDR3 loop spans 15 amino acids. The CDR3 region is CASSYNDGSSYDQYF. CDR3 nucleotides: TGTGCCAGCAGTTACAATGACGGCAGCTCCTACGATCAGTACTTC.

Notes on this clonotype: One end of the junction fails to match germline, which may point to a read error. The chain has TRBV4-3 and TRBJ2-1; no clear D gene. The CDR3 has 14 amino acids. Germline loops: CDR1 LGHNA, CDR2 YSLEER. CDR3 DNA: TGCGCTAGCAGCCACATAGAGTTGGTCAGTGAGCAGTTCTTC. It encodes CASSHIELVSEQFF.

This clonotype has just one count. This chain uses TRBV14 with TRBJ2-3, with unresolved D. CDR1 is SGHDN, CDR2 FVKESK, per germline. V gave up 4 bases and J gave up 6 bases, with 11 bases separating them. The CDR3 extends over 13 amino acids. The CDR3: CASSLLNSDTQYF. In DNA, the CDR3 is TGTGCCAGCAGCCTATTAAACTCGGATACGCAGTATTTT.

The V and J genes are TRBV30 and TRBJ2-7; either TRBD1 or TRBD2 may fit D (5 bases each). This CDR3 contains 14 residues. Germline V CDR1 and CDR2: GTSNPN, SVGIG (reference sequence). V was cut by 4 bases and J by 2 bases, with 15 bases left in between. For the CDR3, the DNA is TGTGCCTGGATCGGGGCAGGGCCCCCCTACGAGCAGTACTTC. Translating it yields CAWIGAGPPYEQYF.

This clonotype was found a few times. The V gene is TRBV11-2, the J gene TRBJ1-1; TRBD1 matches at 12 bases. CDR1 and CDR2 (germline): SGHAT, FQNNGV. The CDR3 is made up of 20 amino acids. With 6 bases clipped from V and 6 bases from J, the junction kept 23 bases outside the gene matches. The CDR3 sequence is CASSARDRGRERWSNAEAFF. The CDR3 region has the DNA TGTGCCAGCAGTGCTCGGGACAGGGGGCGCGAGAGGTGGAGTAACGCTGAAGCTTTCTTT.

The chain combines TRBV14 with TRBJ2-7; D may be TRBD2 (6 bases). Germline V CDR1 and CDR2: SGHDN, FVKESK. V lost 3 bases to trimming and J lost 3 bases, with 15 bases between them. The CDR3 has 15 residues. CDR3 nucleotide sequence: TGTGCCAGCAGCCAGGCGGCGGGGACTGACTACGAGCAGTACTTC. It yields the protein CASSQAAGTDYEQYF.

The chain combines TRBV29-1 with TRBJ1-6, with D uncertain. Germline lookup yields CDR1 SQVTM and CDR2 ANQGSEA. Between the trimmed V and J ends, which lost 8 bases and 5 bases, there was a span of 13 bases. This CDR3 comprises 13 residues. CDR3 residues: CSTSMDHNSPLHF. The CDR3 bases are TGCAGCACCAGTATGGACCATAATTCACCCCTCCACTTT. The variable domain in full, completed from reference TRBV29-1 and TRBJ1-6, reads SAVISQKPSRDICQRGTSLTIQCQVDSQVTMMFWYRQQPGQSLTLIATANQGSEATYESGFVIDKFPISRPNLTFSTLTVSNMSPEDSSIYLCSTSMDHNSPLHFGNGTRLTVT.

The J gene is TRBJ2-5, the V gene TRBV5-1; 12 positions agree with TRBD1. V was pared by 7 bases and J by 5 bases, with 12 bases of the junction left unmatched. Germline-derived CDR1 and CDR2 are SGHRS and YFSETQ. The CDR3 is made up of 16 amino acids. In DNA, the CDR3 is TGCGCCAGCGGCATTACCGGGACAGGGGGCGCGGAGACCCAGTACTTC. It specifies CASGITGTGGAETQYF. The variable domain in full, completed from reference TRBV5-1 and TRBJ2-5, reads KAGVTQTPRYLIKTRGQQVTLSCSPISGHRSVSWYQQTPGQGLQFLFEYFSETQRNKGNFPGRFSGRQFSNSRSEMNVSTLELGDSALYLCASGITGTGGAETQYFGPGTRLLVL.

A remark on this clonotype: Since the CDR3 does not end with the conserved phenylalanine or tryptophan, this likely comes from a read error. This chain uses TRBV11-3 with TRBJ2-3; D might be TRBD2 (6 bases). From germline, CDR1 is SGHNT and CDR2 YENEEA. CDR3 length equals 16 residues. In DNA, the CDR3 is TGTGACAGCAGCTACGGGAGCGGGCAAGGCACAGATACGCAGTATTCT. Its protein is CDSSYGSGQGTDTQYS.

As regards this clonotype: The final CDR3 position lacks the conserved phenylalanine or tryptophan, pointing to a likely read error. The rearrangement joins TRBV5-1 to TRBJ1-1; D call uncertain. CDR1 and CDR2 (germline): SGHRS, YFSETQ. The CDR3 covers 14 residues. In nucleotides, the CDR3 is TGCTCCAGCAGCTCGGACCGTTGGAACACTGAAGCTTTCGTT. Translated: CSSSSDRWNTEAFV.